The clone carrying this TCR beta chain has ten or more counts. The target antigen is unknown. Each CDR3 protein gets one entry after TCRdb re-called the reads with MiXCR. The sample consists of 200,000 to 300,000 distinct CDR3 sequences, roughly 9% of them appearing once. The CDR3 length is 15 residues. V shed 3 bases, J shed 1 base, and the junction held 3 bases outside the gene matches. The entry originates in a study of T cell repertoires in cytomegalovirus infection. Study-wide results and caveats: Clonotype analysis showed dominance of the ex vivo response by HLA-C-restricted CMV-specific TCR beta clonotypes.

The origin of this receptor is a human donor in good health (CMV status not recorded). Some clones in this sample may be carry-over from other donors' samples. Sample: PBMCs. This chain uses TRBV12-3 or TRBV12-4 with TRBJ2-7, with 10 positions matching TRBD1. CDR3 nucleotide sequence: TGTGCCAGCAGTTTTGGGACAGGGGATTCCTACGAGCAGTACTTC. This codes for CASSFGTGDSYEQYF.